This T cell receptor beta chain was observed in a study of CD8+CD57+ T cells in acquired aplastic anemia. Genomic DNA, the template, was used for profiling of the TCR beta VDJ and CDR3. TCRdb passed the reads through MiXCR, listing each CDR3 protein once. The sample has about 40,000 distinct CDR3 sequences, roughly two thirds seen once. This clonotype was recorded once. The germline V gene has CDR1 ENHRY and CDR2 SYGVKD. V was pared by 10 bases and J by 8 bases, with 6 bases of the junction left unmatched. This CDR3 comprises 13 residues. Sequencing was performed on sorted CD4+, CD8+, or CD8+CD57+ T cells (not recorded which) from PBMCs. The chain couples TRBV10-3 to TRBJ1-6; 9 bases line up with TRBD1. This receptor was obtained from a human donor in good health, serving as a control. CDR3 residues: CATLQGADSPLHF. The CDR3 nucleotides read TGTGCCACCTTACAGGGGGCAGATTCACCCCTCCACTTT.